The next 7 T cell receptor beta chains were all read from a single sample in a study of Ad26.COV2.S vaccination and SARS-CoV-2 variants. Assay used: immunoSEQ multiplex PCR; TCRdb lists only in-frame clones, some missing. The table records roughly 150,000 clones, roughly 90% of them present only once. Sequences were derived from peripheral blood, sampled after recovery from COVID-19. The receptor set was obtained from a human donor who had recovered from COVID-19.

The chain is built from TRBV9 and TRBJ1-6; no clear D gene. The CDR3 totals 14 residues. Germline CDR1 reads SGDLS; CDR2 reads YYNGEE. V was pared by 1 base and J by 6 bases, with 8 bases between. CDR3 residues: CASSVSGVNSPLHF. The CDR3 nucleotides read TGTGCCAGCAGCGTAAGTGGGGTTAATTCACCCCTCCACTTT.

The chain employs TRBV28 and TRBJ1-2; 7 bases agree with TRBD1. The J segment lost 8 bases and the V segment lost 1 base, leaving 10 bases of the junction unmatched. Looked up from germline, CDR1 is MDHEN and CDR2 is SYDVKM. CDR3 size: 15 residues. CDR3 in amino acids: CASSLLYNRGEGYTF. The CDR3 DNA reads TGTGCCAGCAGTTTATTATATAACAGGGGAGAGGGCTACACCTTC.

The rearrangement uses TRBV6-1 and TRBJ1-3; D is perhaps TRBD1 (5 bases). Germline V gene lookup returns CDR1 MNHNS and CDR2 SASEGT. The germline V and J ends were trimmed by 1 base and 0 bases, with 13 bases remaining between them. The CDR3 is 17 amino acids. CDR3 DNA sequence: TGTGCCAGCAGTGAAGACAGGCTACAAATCTCTGGAAACACCATATATTTT. Its protein is CASSEDRLQISGNTIYF.

CDR3 residues: CASSPGTGGFVSSYNEQFF. The CDR3 nucleotides are TGCGCCAGCAGCCCCGGGACAGGGGGTTTTGTAAGCTCCTACAATGAGCAGTTCTTC. The chain carries TRBV4-3 and TRBJ2-1, with 11 bases aligning to TRBD1. V trimming: 4 bases; J trimming: 0 bases; junction bases outside the gene matches: 11. The CDR3 length is 19 residues. The germline V gene has CDR1 LGHNA and CDR2 YSLEER.

The V and J genes are TRBV6-5 and TRBJ1-5; TRBD1 aligns across 10 bases. V gave up 7 bases and J gave up 5 bases; unmatched junction bases: 2. In germline, CDR1 is MNHEY, CDR2 SVGAGI. The CDR3 loop spans 13 amino acids. In DNA form, the CDR3 reads TGTGCCAGCACCGACAGGGGGCATCAGCCCCAGCATTTT. Translation gives CASTDRGHQPQHF.

This chain connects TRBV3-1 (or the pseudogene TRBV3-2) to TRBJ1-1, with D possibly being TRBD1 (5 bases). The length of the CDR3 is 13 residues. Trimming pared 1 base from V and 6 bases from J, leaving 9 bases between. From germline, CDR1 is LGHDT and CDR2 YNNKEL (reference sequence). The CDR3 protein is CASSQGGAAEAFF. The CDR3 DNA reads TGTGCCAGCAGCCAAGGCGGGGCCGCTGAAGCTTTCTTT.

The chain combines TRBV6-2 or TRBV6-3 with TRBJ1-5; perhaps TRBD1 as D (6 bases). CDR3 length: 14 residues. Germline CDR1 is MNHEY and CDR2 is SVGEGT. With 6 bases removed from V and 0 bases from J, the gap between germline ends came to 9 bases. The CDR3 nucleotides are TGTGCCAGCAGCACAGGGTATAGCAATCAGCCCCAGCATTTT. Translated, it gives CASSTGYSNQPQHF.